This TCR beta chain originates from a study of response to subunit inactivated influenza vaccine. Study results and limitations: Every seasonal influenza vaccination brings in few new T cells, the authors suggested.

MiXCR, run by TCRdb on the RT-PCR reads, gives a single entry per CDR3 protein. The repertoire consists of roughly 500,000 distinct CDR3 sequences, with approximately 15% occurring once and the leading ten covering roughly 3%. This clonotype was detected only a few times. Its antigen is unknown. Germline CDR1 reads SGHAT; CDR2 reads FQNNGV. V was pared by 5 bases and J by 4 bases, with 23 bases between. The CDR3 consists of 18 residues. The material was CD4+ T cells sorted from PBMCs, obtained roughly 24 months after vaccination. This TCR came from a man aged 50-75 years who received an inactivated influenza vaccine. The chain couples TRBV11-2 to TRBJ2-2; possibly TRBD1 or TRBD2 for D (6 bases each). The CDR3, as DNA: TGTGCCAGCAGCGGAAGGGGGGTCCGGGCAGGCGGCACCGGGGAGCTGTTTTTT. As protein: CASSGRGVRAGGTGELFF.